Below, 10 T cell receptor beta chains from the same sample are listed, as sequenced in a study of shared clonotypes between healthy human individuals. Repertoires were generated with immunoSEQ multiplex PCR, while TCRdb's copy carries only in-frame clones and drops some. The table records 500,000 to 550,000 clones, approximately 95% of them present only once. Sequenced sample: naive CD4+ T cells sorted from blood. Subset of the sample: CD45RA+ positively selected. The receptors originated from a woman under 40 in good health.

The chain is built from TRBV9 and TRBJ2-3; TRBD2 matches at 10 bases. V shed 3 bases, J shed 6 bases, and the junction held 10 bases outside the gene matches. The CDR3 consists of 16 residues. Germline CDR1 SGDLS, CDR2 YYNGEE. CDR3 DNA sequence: TGTGCCAGCAGCGCCCAAAGCGGGAGGGGCTTGGATACGCAGTATTTT. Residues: CASSAQSGRGLDTQYF.

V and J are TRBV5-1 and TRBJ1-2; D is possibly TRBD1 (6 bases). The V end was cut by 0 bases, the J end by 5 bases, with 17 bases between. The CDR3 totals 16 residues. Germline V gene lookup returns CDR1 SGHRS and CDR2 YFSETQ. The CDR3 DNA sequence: TGCGCCAGCAGCTTGGGGTCCACGGGGGGCATTTATGGCTACACCTTC. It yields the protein CASSLGSTGGIYGYTF.

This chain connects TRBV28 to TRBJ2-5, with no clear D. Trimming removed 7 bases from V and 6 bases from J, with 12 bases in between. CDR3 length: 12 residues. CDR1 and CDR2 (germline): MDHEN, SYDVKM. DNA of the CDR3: TGTGCCAGCATGACCTCCGGCCAGACCCAGTACTTC. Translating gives CASMTSGQTQYF.

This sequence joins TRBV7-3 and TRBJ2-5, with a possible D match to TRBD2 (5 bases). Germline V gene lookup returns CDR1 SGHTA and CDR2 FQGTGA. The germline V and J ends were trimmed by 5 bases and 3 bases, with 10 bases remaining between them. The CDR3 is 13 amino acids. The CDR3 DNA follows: TGTGCCAGCAGCAACGGACTTAAAGAGACCCAGTACTTC. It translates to CASSNGLKETQYF.

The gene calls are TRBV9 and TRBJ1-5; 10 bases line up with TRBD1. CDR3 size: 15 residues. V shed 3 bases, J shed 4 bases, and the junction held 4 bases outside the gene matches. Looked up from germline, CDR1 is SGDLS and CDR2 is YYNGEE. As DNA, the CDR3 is TGTGCCAGCAGCGCCGCGGGACAGGGGAATCAGCCCCAGCATTTT. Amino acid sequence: CASSAAGQGNQPQHF.

The CDR3: CASTPDKGWYQPQHF. In nucleotides, the CDR3 is TGTGCCAGCACACCGGACAAGGGGTGGTATCAGCCCCAGCATTTT. The rearrangement joins TRBV2 to TRBJ1-5; maybe TRBD1 (5 bases). In germline, CDR1 is SNHLY, CDR2 FYNNEI. CDR3 length equals 15 residues. Trimming stripped 7 bases from V and 5 bases from J, with 18 bases between.

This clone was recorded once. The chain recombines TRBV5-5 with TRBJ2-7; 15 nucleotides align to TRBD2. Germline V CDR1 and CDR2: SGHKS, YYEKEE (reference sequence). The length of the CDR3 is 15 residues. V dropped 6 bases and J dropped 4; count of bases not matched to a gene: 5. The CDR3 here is CASTPGLAGGYEQYF. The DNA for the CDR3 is TGTGCCAGCACCCCCGGACTAGCGGGAGGGTACGAGCAGTACTTC.

The CDR3 DNA follows: TGTGCCATCAGTGAGGTGGGACCGAGCTCTGGGGCCAACGTCCTGACTTTC. As protein: CAISEVGPSSGANVLTF. This chain links TRBV10-3 with TRBJ2-6; the D gene could be TRBD1 or TRBD2 (5 bases each). CDR1 and CDR2 (germline): ENHRY, SYGVKD. CDR3 size: 17 residues. Trimming cost V 2 bases and J 0 bases, with 11 bases left between them.

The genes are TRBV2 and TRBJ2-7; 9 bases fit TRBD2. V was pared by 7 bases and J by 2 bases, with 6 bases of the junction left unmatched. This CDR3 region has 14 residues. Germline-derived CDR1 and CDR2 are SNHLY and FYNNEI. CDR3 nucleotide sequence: TGTGCCAGCACCGTGACTAGCGGTACCTACGAGCAGTACTTC. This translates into CASTVTSGTYEQYF.

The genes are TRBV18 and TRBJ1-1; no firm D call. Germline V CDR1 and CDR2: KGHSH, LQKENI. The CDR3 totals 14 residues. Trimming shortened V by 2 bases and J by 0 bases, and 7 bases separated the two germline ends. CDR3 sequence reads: CASSPRQLNTEAFF. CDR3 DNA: TGTGCCAGCTCACCAAGGCAGTTGAACACTGAAGCTTTCTTT.